This T cell receptor beta chain is drawn from a study of blood T cell repertoires in COVID-19. Study information: PBMCs, B-cell-depleted T cells, or T cells provided the cDNA or gDNA that made up the material.

Only in-frame clones appear in the TCRdb table, and some are missing; sequencing was by immunoSEQ multiplex PCR. The profile shows approximately 74,000 clones, about 91% of them singletons. This CDR3 comprises 17 residues. The chain carries TRBV21-1 and TRBJ1-6. TRBV21-1 is reported as a pseudogene. Sequencing was done on a sample of peripheral blood. This receptor was obtained from a woman aged 60 to 75 with active COVID-19. CDR3 bases: TGTGCCAGCAGCAAATGGTCGACGCCTAGCGATAATTCACCCCTCCACTTT. Protein: CASSKWSTPSDNSPLHF.